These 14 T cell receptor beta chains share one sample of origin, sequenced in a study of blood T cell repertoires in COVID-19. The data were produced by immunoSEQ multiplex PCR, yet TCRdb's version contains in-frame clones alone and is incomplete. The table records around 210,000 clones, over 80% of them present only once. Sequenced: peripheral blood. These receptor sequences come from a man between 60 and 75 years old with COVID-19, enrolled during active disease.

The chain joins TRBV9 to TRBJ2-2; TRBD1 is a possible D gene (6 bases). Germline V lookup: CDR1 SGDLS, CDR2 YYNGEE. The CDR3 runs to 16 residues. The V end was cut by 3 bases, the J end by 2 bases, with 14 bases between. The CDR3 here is CASSASGTTNTGELFF. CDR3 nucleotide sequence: TGTGCCAGCAGCGCCTCCGGGACAACAAACACCGGGGAGCTGTTTTTT.

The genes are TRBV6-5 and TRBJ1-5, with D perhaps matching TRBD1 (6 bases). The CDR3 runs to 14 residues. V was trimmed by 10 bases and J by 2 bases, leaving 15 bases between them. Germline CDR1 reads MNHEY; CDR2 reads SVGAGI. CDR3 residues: CATKIRTGNQPQHF. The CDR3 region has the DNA TGTGCCACAAAAATCCGGACAGGCAATCAGCCCCAGCATTTT.

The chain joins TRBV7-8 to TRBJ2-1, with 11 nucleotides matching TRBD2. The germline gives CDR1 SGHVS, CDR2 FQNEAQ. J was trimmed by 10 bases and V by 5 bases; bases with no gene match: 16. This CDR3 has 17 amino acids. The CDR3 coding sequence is TGTGCCAGCAGCCCCGTAACTACTAGCGGGAGTTTAGGAGAGCAGTTCTTC. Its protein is CASSPVTTSGSLGEQFF.

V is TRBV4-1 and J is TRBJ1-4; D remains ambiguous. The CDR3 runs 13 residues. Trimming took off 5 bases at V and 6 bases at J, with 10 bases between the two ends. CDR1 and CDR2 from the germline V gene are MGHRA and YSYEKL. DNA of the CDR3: TGCGCCAGCAGCGGCCGCGGGGATGAAAAACTGTTTTTT. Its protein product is CASSGRGDEKLFF.

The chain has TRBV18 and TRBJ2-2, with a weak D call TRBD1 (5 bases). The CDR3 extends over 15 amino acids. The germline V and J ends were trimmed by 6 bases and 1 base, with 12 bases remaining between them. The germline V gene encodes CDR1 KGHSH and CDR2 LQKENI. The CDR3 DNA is TGTGCCAGCTCTCCCCAGCAGGGGAACACCGGGGAGCTGTTTTTT. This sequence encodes CASSPQQGNTGELFF.

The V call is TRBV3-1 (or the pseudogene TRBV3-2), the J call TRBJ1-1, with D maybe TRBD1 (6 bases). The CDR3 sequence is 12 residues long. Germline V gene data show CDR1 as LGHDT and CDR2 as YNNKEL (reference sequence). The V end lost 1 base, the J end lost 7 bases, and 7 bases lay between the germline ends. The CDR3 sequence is CASSQGRGEAFF. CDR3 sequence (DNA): TGTGCCAGCAGCCAAGGCAGGGGTGAAGCTTTCTTT.

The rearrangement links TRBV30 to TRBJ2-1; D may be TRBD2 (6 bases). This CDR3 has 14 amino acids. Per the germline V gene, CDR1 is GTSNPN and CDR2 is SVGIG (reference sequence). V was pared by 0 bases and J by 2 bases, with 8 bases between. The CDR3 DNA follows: TGTGCCTGGAGTGTACTAGCTGCCTACAATGAGCAGTTCTTC. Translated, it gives CAWSVLAAYNEQFF.

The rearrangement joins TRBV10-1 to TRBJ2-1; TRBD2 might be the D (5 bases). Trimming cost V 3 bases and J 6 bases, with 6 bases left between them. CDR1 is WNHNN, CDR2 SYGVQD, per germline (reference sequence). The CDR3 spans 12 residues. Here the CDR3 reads CASSDAGNEQFF. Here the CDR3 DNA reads TGCGCCAGCAGTGATGCGGGCAATGAGCAGTTCTTC.

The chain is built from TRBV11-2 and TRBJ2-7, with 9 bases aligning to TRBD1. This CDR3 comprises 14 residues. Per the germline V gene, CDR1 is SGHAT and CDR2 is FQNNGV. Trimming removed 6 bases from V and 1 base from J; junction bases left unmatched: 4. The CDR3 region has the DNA TGTGCCAGCAGGCCCGGGACAGGGTCCTACGAGCAGTACTTC. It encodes CASRPGTGSYEQYF.

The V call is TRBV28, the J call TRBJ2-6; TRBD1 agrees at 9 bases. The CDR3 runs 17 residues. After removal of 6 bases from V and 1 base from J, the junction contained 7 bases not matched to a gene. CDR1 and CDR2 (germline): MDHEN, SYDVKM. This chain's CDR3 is CASRPGQGKSGANVLTF. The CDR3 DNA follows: TGTGCCAGCAGGCCGGGACAGGGAAAGTCTGGGGCCAACGTCCTGACTTTC.

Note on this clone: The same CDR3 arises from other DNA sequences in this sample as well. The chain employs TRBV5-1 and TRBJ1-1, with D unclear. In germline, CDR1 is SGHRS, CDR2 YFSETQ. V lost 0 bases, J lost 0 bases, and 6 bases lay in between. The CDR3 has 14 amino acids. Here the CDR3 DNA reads TGCGCCAGCAGCTTGGACAGCTTGAACACTGAAGCTTTCTTT. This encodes CASSLDSLNTEAFF.

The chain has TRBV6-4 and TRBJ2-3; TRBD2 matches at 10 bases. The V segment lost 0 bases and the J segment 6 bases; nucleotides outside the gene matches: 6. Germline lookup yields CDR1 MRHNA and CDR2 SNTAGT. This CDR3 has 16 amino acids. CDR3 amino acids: CASSDSASGRSDTQYF. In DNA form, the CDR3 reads TGTGCCAGCAGTGACTCTGCTAGCGGGAGATCGGATACGCAGTATTTT.

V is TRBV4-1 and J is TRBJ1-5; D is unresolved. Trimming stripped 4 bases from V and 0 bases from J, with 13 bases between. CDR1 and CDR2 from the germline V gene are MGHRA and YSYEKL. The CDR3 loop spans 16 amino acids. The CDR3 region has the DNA TGCGCCAGCAGCCCAAGTTTGGCAGATAGCAATCAGCCCCAGCATTTT. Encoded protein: CASSPSLADSNQPQHF.

CDR3 coding DNA: TGCGCCAGCAGGAAGACAGGGGTGAACACTGAAGCTTTCTTT. Its translation: CASRKTGVNTEAFF. V and J are TRBV10-1 and TRBJ1-1; 8 positions agree with TRBD1. The V gene end was trimmed by 6 bases and the J gene end by 0 bases; junction bases not matched to a gene: 3. CDR3 size: 14 residues. Germline V lookup: CDR1 WNHNN, CDR2 SYGVQD (reference sequence).